A single T cell receptor (beta chain) is shown here with its context. What it recognizes is unknown. TCRdb's copy holds only in-frame clones and misses some; the assay was immunoSEQ multiplex PCR. The sample shows about 1 million clones, about 75% of them seen only once. Every one of the donors was a Caucasian adult that lived in Nashville, Tennessee. This entry comes from a study of shared clonotypes between healthy human individuals. Broader study findings: Blood alone was sampled, and tissue repertoires likely differ.

What was sequenced was memory CD4+ T cells sorted from blood. Stated subset: CD45RA-negative fraction. This receptor was identified in a man in his late teens or twenties in good health.

In DNA form, the CDR3 reads TGTGCCAGCAGTGAGGTAGCTGGAAACACCATATATTTT. It translates to CASSEVAGNTIYF. The chain links TRBV6-4 to TRBJ1-3; no firm D call. Trimming removed 3 bases at V and 2 bases at J, with 5 bases between. The CDR3 runs 13 residues. Germline V gives CDR1 MRHNA, CDR2 SNTAGT.